This is a list of T cell receptor beta chains from one sample in a study of human T cells and chemical hapten exposure. TCRdb reprocessed the RACE reads with MiXCR, giving one entry per CDR3 protein. The sample includes 300,000 to 450,000 distinct CDR3 sequences, 4% to 6% of them seen just once. The sequencing here drew on whole blood, taken in connection with sensitization to the hapten diphenylcyclopropenone (DPC). These receptor sequences come from a woman between 50 and 59 years old with alopecia areata. Some clones in this sample may be carry-over from other donors' samples. Each CDR3 is given with its conserved first and last residue. Each record gives: V gene, D gene, J gene, clone size, CDR3 DNA, CDR3 protein. D genes are given only for firm matches. Size is stated for part of the rows, as once, few or many counts, or as a class when the clone is expanded.

V: TRBV9; D: NA; J: TRBJ2-7; size: NA; DNA: TGTGCCAGCAGCGTAGATAGCGGTGGGTTGGGGGAGCAGTACTTC; CDR3: CASSVDSGGLGEQYF
V: TRBV5-1; D: TRBD1; J: TRBJ1-5; size: many; DNA: TGCGCCAGCAGCGAGACAGGGGTAAGCAATCAGCCCCAGCATTTT; CDR3: CASSETGVSNQPQHF
V: TRBV27; D: TRBD2; J: TRBJ2-1; size: NA; DNA: TGTGCCAGCAGTTTATACGGGAGGCCGAGCTCCTACAATGAGCAGTTCTTC; CDR3: CASSLYGRPSSYNEQFF
V: TRBV5-8; D: TRBD1; J: TRBJ1-4; size: few; DNA: TGTGCCAGCAGCCTGGGACAGGCCCTTAATGAAAAACTGTTTTTT; CDR3: CASSLGQALNEKLFF
V: TRBV4-2; D: NA; J: TRBJ1-4; size: few; DNA: TGTGCCAGCAGCCAAGAGGATGAAAAACTGTTTTTT; CDR3: CASSQEDEKLFF
V: TRBV7-2; D: NA; J: TRBJ1-2; size: NA; DNA: TGTGCCAGCAGCTCTTACCAACAGGGAACTTATGGCTACACCTTC; CDR3: CASSSYQQGTYGYTF
V: TRBV5-4; D: TRBD2; J: TRBJ2-1; size: many; DNA: TGTGCCAGCAGCCGGGGGGGGTACAATGAGCAGTTCTTC; CDR3: CASSRGGYNEQFF
V: TRBV10-3; D: NA; J: TRBJ2-7; size: few; DNA: TGTGCCATCAGTGAAAGGACGGGAACCTACGAGCAGTACTTC; CDR3: CAISERTGTYEQYF
V: TRBV5-1; D: NA; J: TRBJ1-5; size: many; DNA: TGCGCCAGCAGCTCAAAACAGGGCGGTCAGCCCCAGCATTTT; CDR3: CASSSKQGGQPQHF
V: TRBV7-8; D: NA; J: TRBJ2-3; size: many; DNA: TGTGCCAGCAGCTCCCAGGCTGGGGCAGATACGCAGTATTTT; CDR3: CASSSQAGADTQYF
V: TRBV15; D: NA; J: TRBJ2-2; size: few; DNA: TGTGCCACCAGCAGAGATCAGAGACAAGGAACCGGGGAGCTGTTTTTT; CDR3: CATSRDQRQGTGELFF
V: TRBV6-2/TRBV6-3; D: TRBD1; J: TRBJ1-5; size: many; DNA: TGTGCCAGCAGTTACTCGAGAGGGGGCTCTCAGCCCCAGCATTTT; CDR3: CASSYSRGGSQPQHF
V: TRBV4-3; D: NA; J: TRBJ2-7; size: NA; DNA: TGCGCCAGCAGCCATTCCCCCGGGGGACTTTCCGAGCAGTACTTC; CDR3: CASSHSPGGLSEQYF
V: TRBV6-5; D: NA; J: TRBJ2-6; size: many; DNA: TGTGCCAGCAGTCACCGGGGAGGACCGCCTGGGGCCAACGTCCTGACTTTC; CDR3: CASSHRGGPPGANVLTF
V: TRBV29-1; D: NA; J: TRBJ1-1; size: few; DNA: TGCAGCGTTGAAGGTAGAAGGGGAGGTCGCACTGAAGCTTTCTTT; CDR3: CSVEGRRGGRTEAFF
V: TRBV10-3; D: TRBD2; J: TRBJ2-3; size: few; DNA: TGTGCCATCAGTGGCCTAGCGGGAGTCGGAACAGATACGCAGTATTTT; CDR3: CAISGLAGVGTDTQYF
V: TRBV5-1; D: NA; J: TRBJ1-5; size: many; DNA: TGCGCCAGCAGCTTGGACGGGGGCGGAAATCAGCCCCAGCATTTT; CDR3: CASSLDGGGNQPQHF
V: TRBV10-3; D: NA; J: TRBJ2-2; size: many; DNA: TGTGCCACTCGGGGCGGAGGCGCGCTGTTTTTT; CDR3: CATRGGGALFF
V: TRBV30; D: NA; J: TRBJ2-3; size: NA; DNA: TGTGCCTGGAGGGGGGCGTCGGTCACAGATACGCAGTATTTT; CDR3: CAWRGASVTDTQYF
V: TRBV6-6; D: NA; J: TRBJ1-1; size: many; DNA: TGTGCCAGCACCGGTGGGACTGAAGCTTTCTTT; CDR3: CASTGGTEAFF
V: TRBV27; D: NA; J: TRBJ2-6; size: many; DNA: TGTGCCAGCAGTCCGGCGTCGACAGGCTTCTCTGGGGCCAACGTCCTGACTTTC; CDR3: CASSPASTGFSGANVLTF
V: TRBV5-3; D: NA; J: TRBJ2-3; size: NA; DNA: TGTGCCAGAAGCCCGCGCTCCGGACGCGAGAGGACAGATACGCAGTATTTT; CDR3: CARSPRSGRERTDTQYF
V: TRBV25-1; D: NA; J: TRBJ2-3; size: few; DNA: TGTGCCAGCAGGAAGGGGGAGGGTACAGATACGCAGTATTTT; CDR3: CASRKGEGTDTQYF
V: TRBV5-1; D: NA; J: TRBJ1-2; size: NA; DNA: TGCGCCAGCAGCGACGGGACCCAGTATGGCTACACCTTC; CDR3: CASSDGTQYGYTF
V: TRBV10-3; D: NA; J: TRBJ2-3; size: many; DNA: TGTGCCATCAGTGACGCACAGTCCACAGATACGCAGTATTTT; CDR3: CAISDAQSTDTQYF
V: TRBV30; D: NA; J: TRBJ1-5; size: few; DNA: TGTGCCTGGAGCCGGGGGACCTCAGCCCAGCCCCAGCATTTT; CDR3: CAWSRGTSAQPQHF
V: TRBV11-2; D: TRBD1; J: TRBJ1-3; size: few; DNA: TGTGCCAGCAGCTTAGTTGGGACCCAGACAGGGGCCGGAAACACCATATATTTT; CDR3: CASSLVGTQTGAGNTIYF
V: TRBV29-1; D: NA; J: TRBJ1-1; size: many; DNA: TGCAGCGTTGAAGACGGGACGGACCTTTTAGCTTTCTTT; CDR3: CSVEDGTDLLAFF
V: TRBV29-1; D: NA; J: TRBJ2-2; size: many; DNA: TGCAGCGTGGACCAGCTCACCGGGGAGCTGTTTTTT; CDR3: CSVDQLTGELFF
V: TRBV20-1; D: NA; J: TRBJ2-3; size: many; DNA: TGCAGTGCTAGAATCGGGACACTATTGACAGATACGCAGTATTTT; CDR3: CSARIGTLLTDTQYF
V: TRBV9; D: NA; J: TRBJ2-3; size: many; DNA: TGTGCCAGCAGCGTAGGAGCAGGAAACACAGATACGCAGTATTTT; CDR3: CASSVGAGNTDTQYF
V: TRBV2; D: NA; J: TRBJ1-3; size: few; DNA: TGTGCCAGCAGTTTTGACAGTAAAGCTGGAAACACCATATATTTT; CDR3: CASSFDSKAGNTIYF
V: TRBV27; D: NA; J: TRBJ2-7; size: many; DNA: TGTGCCAGCAGTTTGAGGGCCGACTCCTACGAGCAGTACTTC; CDR3: CASSLRADSYEQYF
V: TRBV29-1; D: TRBD2; J: TRBJ2-7; size: many; DNA: TGCAGCGTCGGAAAGGCTAGCGGGAGGCCCTACGAGCAGTACTTC; CDR3: CSVGKASGRPYEQYF
V: TRBV20-1; D: NA; J: TRBJ1-4; size: NA; DNA: TGCAGTGGAGAAGAGGGGGGCGGAACTAATGAAAAACTGTTTTTT; CDR3: CSGEEGGGTNEKLFF
V: TRBV5-5; D: TRBD1; J: TRBJ1-2; size: NA; DNA: TGTGCCAGCAGCTTCGGACAGGGCGACTATGGCTACACCTTC; CDR3: CASSFGQGDYGYTF
V: TRBV4-3; D: TRBD2; J: TRBJ2-3; size: few; DNA: TGCGCCAGCAGCCCCCTGGGGGGTAGCGGGGGCACAGATACGCAGTATTTT; CDR3: CASSPLGGSGGTDTQYF
V: TRBV10-3; D: NA; J: TRBJ1-5; size: many; DNA: TGTGCCATCAGTGAGTCAAGGGGTCAGCCCCAGCATTTT; CDR3: CAISESRGQPQHF
V: TRBV20-1; D: NA; J: TRBJ2-1; size: few; DNA: TGCAGTGCTAGCCGGGCTCAGAGTGCTGATGAGCAGTTCTTC; CDR3: CSASRAQSADEQFF
V: TRBV7-2; D: NA; J: TRBJ2-6; size: many; DNA: TGTGCCAGCAGGGAGGGGGGTACCGGGGCCAACGTCCTGACTTTC; CDR3: CASREGGTGANVLTF
V: TRBV7-6; D: NA; J: TRBJ2-3; size: many; DNA: TGTGCCAGCGGTGTTGTCCGGACAGATACGCAGTATTTT; CDR3: CASGVVRTDTQYF
V: TRBV12-3/TRBV12-4; D: TRBD2; J: TRBJ2-3; size: NA; DNA: TGTGCCAGCAGTCCAACCGGACTAGATACAGATACGCAGTATTTT; CDR3: CASSPTGLDTDTQYF
V: TRBV30; D: NA; J: TRBJ1-1; size: many; DNA: TGTGCCTGGAGTAGGGGTCGGGACACTGAAGCTTTCTTT; CDR3: CAWSRGRDTEAFF
V: TRBV11-2; D: NA; J: TRBJ2-2; size: many; DNA: TGTGCCAGCATTCTGGGGGCGTACACCGGGGAGCTGTTTTTT; CDR3: CASILGAYTGELFF
V: TRBV3-1; D: NA; J: TRBJ2-2; size: NA; DNA: TGTGCCAGCAGCCAAGAACTGGGGACGAACACCGGGGAGCTGTTTTTT; CDR3: CASSQELGTNTGELFF
V: TRBV7-9; D: NA; J: TRBJ2-5; size: many; DNA: TGTGCCAGCAGCTTACGCGCCCAAGAGACCCAGTACTTC; CDR3: CASSLRAQETQYF
V: TRBV20-1; D: TRBD2; J: TRBJ2-2; size: many; DNA: TGCAGTGCTAGTCCTCGGGCGGGGGTGAACACCGGGGAGCTGTTTTTT; CDR3: CSASPRAGVNTGELFF